These 2 T cell receptor beta chains were all obtained from the same sample, sequenced in a study of blood T cell repertoires in COVID-19 (dated by TCRdb to 2018 to 2020). The library came from the immunoSEQ multiplex PCR assay. Here the immuneACCESS table is served through TCRdb, limited to in-frame sequences with V and J called. Missing clones are a known gap in these copies; in checked studies unresolved V genes cover under half, and the rest lacks a known reason. The sample has 200,000 to 250,000 clones on record, roughly 87% of them singletons. The ten largest clones capture about an eighth of the sample. What was sequenced was peripheral blood. These receptors originate from a woman under 30 who had recovered from COVID-19.

This clone was picked up a small number of times. The gene calls are TRBV5-1 and TRBJ1-3; tentative D call: TRBD1 (5 bases). Trimming removed 4 bases at V and 0 bases at J, with 11 bases between. This CDR3 region has 15 residues. Per germline, CDR1 SGHRS and CDR2 YFSETQ. The CDR3 sequence is CASSLDRHSGNTIYF. In nucleotides, the CDR3 is TGCGCCAGCAGCCTCGACAGACACTCTGGAAACACCATATATTTT.

This rearrangement joins TRBV9 to TRBJ2-1; maybe TRBD2 (7 bases). CDR1 is SGDLS and CDR2 is YYNGEE in the germline V gene. Trimming removed 0 bases at V and 6 bases at J, with 22 bases between. This CDR3 is built from 18 residues. The CDR3 coding sequence is TGTGCCAGCAGCGTAGGGGCGGGGGCGCAGGGTAGAACCAATGAGCAGTTCTTC. It is translated as CASSVGAGAQGRTNEQFF.